The present entry profiles one TCR beta chain with its context. TCRdb called the RT-PCR reads again in MiXCR, with one record for every CDR3 protein. The profile shows some 960,000 distinct CDR3 sequences, about 20% of them singletons. Trimming cost V 1 base and J 15 bases; bases outside gene matches: 2. The CDR3 sequence is 10 residues long. Germline V gene sequence: CDR1 DFQATT, CDR2 SNEGSKA (reference sequence). These data originate in a study of patients and donors after allogeneic stem cell transplantation. Sequenced input: blood, either unsorted or a sorted T cell fraction (not recorded which). This receptor was taken from a human donor who was either an allogeneic HSCT recipient or a stem cell or donor lymphocyte infusion donor (not recorded which). It is not recorded whose cells these are; they may come from a transplant donor. This rearrangement joins TRBV20-1 to TRBJ2-1; 8 bases agree with TRBD1. The CDR3 reads CSARGTGLFF. CDR3 DNA: TGCAGTGCTAGAGGGACAGGGCTGTTCTTC.